This entry concerns a single T cell receptor (beta chain). These data are taken from a study of human T cells and chemical hapten exposure. TCRdb re-called the RACE reads through MiXCR, storing one row per CDR3 protein. The sample records roughly 200,000 distinct CDR3 sequences, under 25% being singletons. Time point defined: patch test 3, about 24 weeks after DPC sensitization. Specified treatment: therapeutic diphenylcyclopropenone sensitization with weekly scalp DPC. This sample comprised whole blood, obtained in connection with sensitization to the hapten diphenylcyclopropenone (DPC). The clonotype comes from a middle-aged woman with alopecia areata. Some clones in this sample may be carry-over from other donors' samples.

DNA for the CDR3: TGTGCCAGCAGTTCCGTGGACAGCGCGAGCTCCTACGAGCAGTACTTC. Amino acids: CASSSVDSASSYEQYF. This chain connects TRBV28 to TRBJ2-7; tentatively, D is TRBD1 (6 bases). This CDR3 is built from 16 residues. V was shortened by 4 bases and J by 0 bases, with 16 bases between the two germline ends. Per the germline V gene, CDR1 is MDHEN and CDR2 is SYDVKM.